The entry below gives a single T cell receptor beta chain sequence along with its context. Antigen: not known. These data originate in a study of T cells in localized non-small cell lung cancer. General observations from the study: Higher blood T cell density went with longer overall survival. Measurement of T cell clonality placed uninvolved adjacent lung highest, above the level in tumor. Out of the top 100 tumor clones, a median 57 were seen in adjacent lung.

Measured with immunoSEQ multiplex PCR; TCRdb has only the in-frame clones, and not every one. This table has 25,000 to 35,000 clones, 70% to 90% appearing once. The CDR3 runs 13 residues. CDR1 KGHSH and CDR2 LQKENI come from the germline V gene. V was pared by 6 bases and J by 2 bases, with 3 bases of the junction left unmatched. The sequenced sample was peripheral blood, obtained before any cancer treatment. This receptor was obtained from a female donor over 55 with stage I lung adenocarcinoma. This chain connects TRBV18 to TRBJ1-2, with 7 bases fitting TRBD1. The CDR3 region has the DNA TGTGCCAGCTCGTTGACAGGGAACTATGGCTACACCTTC. Amino acid sequence: CASSLTGNYGYTF.